This T cell receptor beta chain emerged from a study of blood T cell repertoires in COVID-19 (dated by TCRdb to 2020 to 2022). The study in broad terms: Samples covering the acute and convalescent phases of COVID-19 were provided by collaborators in the United States, Italy and Spain. The prospective study material was composed of cDNA or gDNA derived from T cells, B-cell-depleted T cells, or PBMCs. The dataset comprised deeply sampled blood TCRbeta repertoires from subjects exposed to, actively infected with, or recovered from COVID-19. The repertoires were released in a freely available public database intended as a resource for research on the immune response to SARS-CoV-2. The samples were drawn from two sources: the first 160 participants of the ongoing ImmuneRACE study, and 950 to 1,500 subjects contributed by 6 global collaborators. The sample metadata nearly always contained a de-identified subject ID, COVID-19 status, age in years and sex. Where available, HLA class I and class II types were taken from metadata supplied by the sample provider and were not determined by assay-based typing.

On this clone: Its antigen target is currently unknown. No clone much larger than this one lies a single base away; base qualities are absent.

Results and caveats for the whole study, not just this receptor: The amount of clinical and demographic metadata varied by source and participant and was provided uncurated.

TCRbeta CDR3 regions were amplified from genomic DNA by means of the immunoSEQ Assay, a bias-controlled multiplex PCR. In the paper's pipeline: Within the assay, amplification of reference gene primers was used to estimate how many nucleated cells each sample contained. To quantify the absolute abundance of each unique TCRbeta CDR3 rearrangement, sequence reads were collapsed and filtered. For each sample, productive Simpson clonality was calculated by taking the square root of Simpson's diversity index across productive rearrangements. In its TCRdb copy, this immuneACCESS table keeps in-frame sequences only and misses some clones. Where compared with another copy, unresolved V genes explain less than half of these, and the others have no known cause. The V and J calls and clone size come from that table; D and trimming were worked out from the DNA. The sample contains 350,000 to 500,000 clones, over 85% of them found a single time. Of the sample, approximately 0.92% is held by the ten largest clones.

In Seattle, one collaborating source enrolled patients while the infection was active and tracked those patients longitudinally over the course of disease. Whole blood was collected in K2EDTA tubes by collaborating institutions according to the institutions' own protocols. For TCRbeta analysis, collaborators shipped samples as frozen whole blood, isolated PBMCs, or DNA extracted from either of those sample types. The CDR3 sequence holds 15 residues, the cysteine and phenylalanine included. CDR3 DNA only is kept here, 45 bases in frame from base 1. For CDR1 and CDR2, the germline V gene lists MNHNS and SASEGT. V loses 2 bases of germline sequence and J loses 9 bases, and the interval between the two ends is 19 bases.

The material sequenced was peripheral blood. The sequence was obtained from a man aged 18 to 30 with COVID-19, enrolled during active disease. The sequence joins TRBV6-1 to TRBJ1-2; there is no confident call for the D gene. The DNA sequence reads TGTGCCAGCAGTGAACCGGCCTCGGCAGGATTTCGCTACACCTTC. This codes for CASSEPASAGFRYTF.